This TCR beta chain was found in a study of T cells after posttransplantation cyclophosphamide. Study conclusions and caveats: Tissue-infiltrating T cells from skin or gut overlapped little with blood T cells. Recipient CMV seropositivity and CMV reactivation strongly tracked TRB clonality. Donor-recipient repertoire similarity was low at 1-2 months, rising over year one.

The germline gives CDR1 SGHVS, CDR2 FQNEAQ. V was cut by 1 base and J by 5 bases, with 5 bases left in between. The CDR3 is 12 amino acids. Treatment was busulfan-fludarabine conditioning, a marrow graft, and cyclophosphamide on days +3 and +4. TCRdb's copy holds only in-frame clones and misses some; the assay was immunoSEQ multiplex PCR. The sample shows approximately 8,300 clones, around four fifths of them seen only once. Concerning this clone: Its antigen is not known.

The origin of this receptor is a female patient in her 40s who received an allogeneic stem cell transplant from a related donor, was CMV-positive, and had no GVHD. The graft donor may be the source of some T cells. This material consisted of CD4+ T cells sorted from blood, taken around 1,100 days after allogeneic stem cell transplant with posttransplant cyclophosphamide. V usage is TRBV7-8 and J usage is TRBJ2-5, with D unclear. The CDR3 DNA sequence: TGTGCCAGCAGCTTAGTTTCTGAGACCCAGTACTTC. Translating it yields CASSLVSETQYF.